These 17 T cell receptor beta chains were all obtained from the same sample, sequenced in a study of long-term antiretroviral therapy in people with HIV. It was version v3.0 of the immunoSEQ assay that was run at survey level. Sequencing used immunoSEQ multiplex PCR; TCRdb keeps in-frame clones, though not all of them. The table lists about 35,000 clones, approximately 85% of them singletons. The sequencing used unsorted PBMCs, collected 2.2 years after starting antiretroviral therapy. The receptor source for this set is a man aged 18 to 29 with HIV.

The chain carries TRBV7-9 and TRBJ2-7; no firm D call. Trimming removed 2 bases from V and 2 bases from J, with 10 bases in between. The CDR3 has 14 amino acids. Germline V gene lookup returns CDR1 SEHNR and CDR2 FQNEAQ (reference sequence). Written as DNA, the CDR3 is TGTGCCAGCAGCTTATCGGGCAGCACCTACGAGCAGTACTTC. This gives the protein CASSLSGSTYEQYF. The full variable domain, with the rest looked up from reference TRBV7-9 and TRBJ2-7, is DTGVSQNPRHKITKRGQNVTFRCDPISEHNRLYWYRQTLGQGPEFLTYFQNEAQLEKSRLLSDRFSAERPKGSFSTLEIQRTEQGDSAMYLCASSLSGSTYEQYFGPGTRLTVT.

This chain uses TRBV19 with TRBJ1-5; D remains ambiguous. Germline loops: CDR1 LNHDA, CDR2 SQIVND (reference sequence). The CDR3 runs 12 residues. Trimming took 8 bases from V and 1 from J, leaving 6 bases between them. The CDR3 reads CASGRSNQPQHF. CDR3 DNA: TGTGCCAGTGGCAGAAGCAATCAGCCCCAGCATTTT.

The chain couples TRBV7-9 to TRBJ1-1; D gene ambiguous. CDR1 SEHNR and CDR2 FQNEAQ come from the germline V gene (reference sequence). CDR3 length: 12 residues. The ends were cut back, 3 bases at V and 4 bases at J, with 6 bases in the middle. The CDR3, as DNA: TGTGCCAGCAGCTTTTCATCCACTGAAGCTTTCTTT. Its translation: CASSFSSTEAFF.

There are a few counts of this clone. V usage is TRBV6-1 and J usage is TRBJ2-7, with 7 nucleotides matching TRBD1. CDR3 length: 13 amino acids. The ends lost 4 bases at V and 2 bases at J; junction bases unmatched: 2. The V gene's germline CDR1 is MNHNS and CDR2 SASEGT. The CDR3 spells CASSARGTYEQYF. In DNA, the CDR3 is TGTGCCAGCAGTGCCAGGGGGACCTACGAGCAGTACTTC.

This clone appeared once. The gene calls are TRBV4-3 and TRBJ1-2; 7 nucleotides line up with TRBD1. Losses at the gene ends were 2 bases for V and 4 bases for J; bases not matched to a gene: 4. The CDR3 is 14 amino acids. Germline V gene lookup returns CDR1 LGHNA and CDR2 YSLEER. CDR3 amino acids: CASSQIDRAYGYTF. CDR3 sequence (DNA): TGCGCCAGCAGCCAAATAGACAGGGCCTATGGCTACACCTTC.

The V and J genes are TRBV18 and TRBJ2-3, with D perhaps TRBD1 (5 bases). V was trimmed by 3 bases and J by 3 bases, leaving 10 bases between them. Germline CDR1 is KGHSH and CDR2 is LQKENI. The CDR3 has 14 residues. The CDR3 DNA follows: TGTGCCAGCTCACCCCCAACAGGAACAGATACGCAGTATTTT. Translating it yields CASSPPTGTDTQYF. The variable domain in full, completed from reference TRBV18 and TRBJ2-3, reads NAGVMQNPRHLVRRRGQEARLRCSPMKGHSHVYWYRQLPEEGLKFMVYLQKENIIDESGMPKERFSAEFPKEGPSILRIQQVVRGDSAAYFCASSPPTGTDTQYFGPGTRLTVL.

V usage is TRBV30 and J usage is TRBJ1-3, with D possibly being TRBD1 (5 bases). V was trimmed by 4 bases and J by 8 bases, leaving 18 bases between them. Germline V lookup: CDR1 GTSNPN, CDR2 SVGIG (reference sequence). The CDR3 runs 14 residues. The CDR3 DNA sequence: TGTGCCTGGAAAAATCGGGGCGGGGCGGACACCATATATTTT. Encoded protein: CAWKNRGGADTIYF.

This sequence joins TRBV4-3 and TRBJ2-3; TRBD2 is a possible D gene (7 bases). V lost 4 bases, J lost 0 bases, and 17 bases lay in between. The CDR3 loop spans 17 amino acids. Germline V gives CDR1 LGHNA, CDR2 YSLEER. The CDR3 sequence: CASSLLGGRASTDTQYF. The CDR3, as DNA: TGCGCCAGCAGCCTCCTGGGGGGGCGAGCTAGCACAGATACGCAGTATTTT.

The chain joins TRBV29-1 to TRBJ2-1, with a weak D call TRBD1 (5 bases). Per the germline V gene, CDR1 is SQVTM and CDR2 is ANQGSEA. This CDR3 is 14 amino acids long. Trimming stripped 3 bases from V and 5 bases from J, with 14 bases between. CDR3 sequence (DNA): TGCAGCGTTGACCATCCAGGGCTCCACAATGAGCAGTTCTTC. Encoded protein: CSVDHPGLHNEQFF.

The chain recombines TRBV2 with TRBJ2-5; D is perhaps TRBD1 (7 bases). V lost 5 bases and J lost 5, with 15 bases in between. The CDR3 has 14 amino acids. Per the germline V gene, CDR1 is SNHLY and CDR2 is FYNNEI. Here the CDR3 DNA reads TGTGCCAGCAGTCAAGACAGGGCGGGGGAGACCCAGTACTTC. Its protein product is CASSQDRAGETQYF.

This clone was counted only a few times. This chain links TRBV9 with TRBJ2-7; TRBD2 is a possible D gene (7 bases). V lost 0 bases to trimming and J lost 3 bases, with 19 bases between them. This CDR3 has 17 residues. Germline lookup yields CDR1 SGDLS and CDR2 YYNGEE. CDR3 loop: CASSVGVASGGGYEQYF. CDR3 DNA: TGTGCCAGCAGCGTAGGAGTGGCTAGCGGAGGGGGCTACGAGCAGTACTTC.

V usage is TRBV20-1 and J usage is TRBJ2-2; D remains ambiguous. This CDR3 has 11 amino acids. In germline, CDR1 is DFQATT, CDR2 SNEGSKA (reference sequence). Between the trimmed V and J ends, which lost 7 bases and 7 bases, there was a span of 10 bases. The CDR3 DNA reads as TGCAGTGTCCCACAATTCGGGGAGCTGTTTTTT. Protein sequence: CSVPQFGELFF.

V gene TRBV6-5 combines with J gene TRBJ2-3; 9 bases are a match to TRBD2. Germline-derived CDR1 and CDR2 are MNHEY and SVGAGI. The CDR3 is made up of 14 amino acids. Germline trimming cut 4 bases from V and 6 bases from J; bases unmatched to any gene: 5. The CDR3 bases are TGTGCCAGCAGTTCGCGGCGGGAGGGTGATACGCAGTATTTT. As protein: CASSSRREGDTQYF.

Remarks on this clone: Other nucleotide sequences from this sample produce the same CDR3. The chain recombines TRBV13 with TRBJ2-7; 14 bases line up with TRBD2. Trimming cost V 0 bases and J 3 bases; bases outside gene matches: 1. This CDR3 is built from 16 residues. The germline V gene encodes CDR1 PRHDT and CDR2 FYEKMQ (reference sequence). CDR3: CASSLGGLAGDYEQYF. The CDR3 bases are TGTGCCAGCAGCTTAGGGGGACTAGCGGGAGACTACGAGCAGTACTTC.

The chain carries TRBV5-1 and TRBJ2-2; 7 positions agree with TRBD2. The CDR3 sequence is 16 residues long. The germline V gene has CDR1 SGHRS and CDR2 YFSETQ. The J segment lost 8 bases and the V segment lost 2 bases, leaving 12 bases of the junction unmatched. The CDR3 DNA follows: TGCGCCAGCAGCTTAGGACAAGCTAGCGGAAGTGGGGAGCTGTTTTTT. The encoded protein is CASSLGQASGSGELFF.

The chain combines TRBV7-3 with TRBJ1-1; 8 bases align to TRBD1. This CDR3 is 13 amino acids long. CDR1 is SGHTA and CDR2 is FQGTGA in the germline V gene. After removal of 5 bases from V and 5 bases from J, the junction contained 4 bases not matched to a gene. The CDR3 region is CASSLDRETEAFF. CDR3 DNA sequence: TGTGCCAGCAGCCTGGACAGGGAAACTGAAGCTTTCTTT.

The chain carries TRBV27 and TRBJ2-1, with D perhaps TRBD2 (5 bases). Germline CDR1 MNHEY, CDR2 SMNVEV (reference sequence). This CDR3 has 14 amino acids. Trimming stripped 5 bases from V and 6 bases from J, with 14 bases between. The CDR3 loop reads CASSPLLVPNEQFF. The CDR3 DNA follows: TGTGCCAGCAGTCCCCTACTAGTCCCCAATGAGCAGTTCTTC.